The 20 T cell receptor beta chains below all came from one sample that was sequenced in a study of blood T cell repertoires in COVID-19 (dated by TCRdb to 2020 to 2022). Receptor amplification or capture employed the immunoSEQ multiplex PCR assay. TCRdb's version of the immuneACCESS table is confined to in-frame rearrangements and falls short of the full clone set. An unresolved V gene accounts for under half of the shortfall where checked; the remainder is of unknown origin. The sample includes some 86,000 clones, with approximately 80% observed a single time. 30% to 35% of the sample is in the top ten clones. The sequenced sample was peripheral blood. The receptors derive from an elderly woman with active or convalescent COVID-19.

The chain uses TRBV27 and TRBJ2-3; 14 nucleotides agree with TRBD2. Germline CDR1 reads MNHEY; CDR2 reads SMNVEV (reference sequence). The CDR3 spans 17 residues. The junction had 9 bases not matched to a gene; V was cut back by 5 bases and J by 5 bases. The CDR3 here is CASSRLAGGIWGDTQYF. DNA for the CDR3: TGTGCCAGCAGTAGACTAGCGGGGGGGATTTGGGGAGATACGCAGTATTTT.

This sequence joins TRBV6-2 or TRBV6-3 and TRBJ2-7, with 9 bases identical to TRBD1. There are 14 residues in the CDR3. V lost 0 bases and J lost 4; bases outside the gene matches: 1. Germline V gene data show CDR1 as MNHEY and CDR2 as SVGEGT. In DNA form, the CDR3 reads TGTGCCAGCAGTTACTCGACAGGGGGGTACGAGCAGTACTTC. Translated, it gives CASSYSTGGYEQYF.

V and J are TRBV3-1 (or the pseudogene TRBV3-2) and TRBJ2-4; tentative D call: TRBD1 (6 bases). V gave up 0 bases and J gave up 10 bases, with 16 bases separating them. The CDR3 has 15 residues. Germline lookup yields CDR1 LGHDT and CDR2 YNNKEL (reference sequence). The CDR3 region has the DNA TGTGCCAGCAGCCAAGACGACAGGCCGGGGAAGATTCAGTACTTC. This sequence encodes CASSQDDRPGKIQYF.

J is TRBJ2-2 and V is TRBV9, with D maybe TRBD2 (6 bases). Per the germline V gene, CDR1 is SGDLS and CDR2 is YYNGEE. This CDR3 spans 16 amino acids. Trimming removed 0 bases from V and 0 bases from J, with 9 bases in between. CDR3 sequence reads: CASSVEAGPNTGELFF. In DNA form, the CDR3 reads TGTGCCAGCAGCGTAGAGGCGGGGCCGAACACCGGGGAGCTGTTTTTT.

DNA for the CDR3: TGCGCCAGCAGCTTGTTTTCAGGGGGCTTGGGCACCGGGGAGCTGTTTTTT. It encodes CASSLFSGGLGTGELFF. V is TRBV5-1 and J is TRBJ2-2, with 8 bases identical to TRBD1. CDR3 size: 17 residues. Germline CDR1 reads SGHRS; CDR2 reads YFSETQ. Trimming at V came to 1 base and at J to 4 bases, leaving 9 bases not matched to a gene.

This chain connects TRBV6-5 to TRBJ2-1, with TRBD1 identical over 11 bases. CDR1 is MNHEY and CDR2 is SVGAGI in the germline V gene. V lost 6 bases, J lost 8 bases, and 6 bases stayed unmatched. The CDR3 is made up of 14 amino acids. This CDR3 reads CASSAGTGGYEQFF. DNA for the CDR3: TGTGCCAGCAGCGCCGGGACAGGGGGATATGAGCAGTTCTTC.

The CDR3 DNA is TGTGCCAGCAGTTCTTGGGACAGGGCCTCCTACGAGCAGTACTTC. Translation gives CASSSWDRASYEQYF. The chain recombines TRBV7-2 with TRBJ2-7, with TRBD1 matching 9 bases. The V gene's germline CDR1 is SGHTA and CDR2 FQGNSA. V lost 6 bases and J lost 0; bases outside the gene matches: 6. This CDR3 region has 15 residues.

This clone was picked up one time. This chain links TRBV6-2 or TRBV6-3 with TRBJ2-3; 15 nucleotides line up with TRBD2. The germline V gene encodes CDR1 MNHEY and CDR2 SVGEGT. This CDR3 has 16 residues. V was pared by 4 bases and J by 2 bases, with 1 base of the junction left unmatched. The CDR3 sequence: CASSWTSGGDTDTQYF. CDR3 DNA sequence: TGTGCCAGCAGTTGGACTAGCGGGGGGGACACAGATACGCAGTATTTT.

The J gene is TRBJ2-2, the V gene TRBV7-3; D possibly corresponds to TRBD2 (6 bases). Trimming stripped 6 bases from V and 0 bases from J, with 8 bases between. Germline V gives CDR1 SGHTA, CDR2 FQGTGA. The CDR3 runs 14 residues. CDR3 DNA sequence: TGTGCCAGCAGAGCGGGTCCGAACACCGGGGAGCTGTTTTTT. It codes for CASRAGPNTGELFF. The full variable domain, its missing parts supplied by reference TRBV7-3 and TRBJ2-2, is GAGVSQTPSNKVTEKGKYVELRCDPISGHTALYWYRQSLGQGPEFLIYFQGTGAADDSGLPNDRFFAVRPEGSVSTLKIQRTERGDSAVYLCASRAGPNTGELFFGEGSRLTVL.

Only one count was recorded for this clone. The rearrangement links TRBV3-1 (or the pseudogene TRBV3-2) to TRBJ2-4, with D possibly being TRBD2 (6 bases). The V gene lost 1 base and the J gene lost 0 bases, with 7 bases spanning the gap. Germline V lookup: CDR1 LGHDT, CDR2 YNNKEL (reference sequence). The CDR3 is made up of 15 amino acids. This CDR3 is CASSQVGGAKNIQYF. As DNA, the CDR3 is TGTGCCAGCAGCCAAGTCGGGGGAGCCAAAAACATTCAGTACTTC.

V usage is TRBV10-3 and J usage is TRBJ2-1; 9 nucleotides match TRBD1. CDR1 ENHRY and CDR2 SYGVKD come from the germline V gene. J lost 9 bases, V lost 6 bases, and 6 bases had no gene match. The CDR3 contains 13 residues. The CDR3 protein is CAIRPGQGSEQFF. DNA of the CDR3: TGTGCCATCAGACCGGGACAGGGATCTGAGCAGTTCTTC.

The chain uses TRBV18 and TRBJ1-2; no definite D call. The germline V gene has CDR1 KGHSH and CDR2 LQKENI. The length of the CDR3 is 15 residues. V was pared by 0 bases and J by 2 bases, with 10 bases between. CDR3 sequence: CASSPPPFENYGYTF. The CDR3, as DNA: TGTGCCAGCTCACCACCACCATTCGAGAACTATGGCTACACCTTC.

The rearrangement uses TRBV18 and TRBJ1-2; TRBD1 is a possible D gene (5 bases). The CDR3 extends over 14 amino acids. The V end was cut by 6 bases, the J end by 6 bases, with 17 bases between. Germline V gene sequence: CDR1 KGHSH, CDR2 LQKENI. The CDR3: CASSSLQAGDGYTF. The DNA of the CDR3 is TGTGCCAGCTCGTCACTCCAAGCGGGGGATGGCTACACCTTC.

The genes are TRBV5-8 and TRBJ2-3; 12 bases map to TRBD2. Trimming cost V 5 bases and J 6 bases; bases outside gene matches: 7. The CDR3 contains 15 residues. Germline V gene data show CDR1 as SGHTS and CDR2 as YDEGEE. CDR3 bases: TGTGCCAGCAGTTCCCGCGGACTAGCGGGGGATACGCAGTATTTT. Translation gives CASSSRGLAGDTQYF.

This clone was picked up a small number of times. J is TRBJ2-7 and V is TRBV30; 9 nucleotides agree with TRBD1. The CDR3 is 13 amino acids. With V trimmed by 2 bases and J by 7 bases, 6 bases remained unmatched. Germline CDR1 GTSNPN, CDR2 SVGIG (reference sequence). CDR3 DNA: TGTGCCTGGAGTAAACAGGGGGCGGGGGAGCAGTACTTC. Amino acid sequence: CAWSKQGAGEQYF.

This chain links TRBV29-1 with TRBJ2-7, with 7 nucleotides matching TRBD1. Losses at the gene ends were 6 bases for V and 1 base for J; bases not matched to a gene: 6. This CDR3 has 13 amino acids. In germline, CDR1 is SQVTM, CDR2 ANQGSEA. The CDR3 DNA follows: TGCAGCGTGTCGACAGGGAGTTCCTACGAGCAGTACTTC. This encodes CSVSTGSSYEQYF.

This chain uses TRBV10-3 with TRBJ2-7; 9 nucleotides align to TRBD1. Germline lookup yields CDR1 ENHRY and CDR2 SYGVKD. The CDR3 contains 13 residues. Unmatched junction bases numbered 3, after V lost 6 bases and J lost 3 bases. The CDR3 DNA sequence: TGTGCCATCAGGCGGGGACAGGGCTACGAGCAGTACTTC. This codes for CAIRRGQGYEQYF.

V usage is TRBV18 and J usage is TRBJ1-1, with D possibly TRBD1 on 5 matching bases. This CDR3 spans 14 amino acids. Trimming shortened V by 0 bases and J by 6 bases, and 11 bases separated the two germline ends. The germline V gene encodes CDR1 KGHSH and CDR2 LQKENI. CDR3 in DNA: TGTGCCAGCTCACCACCGACCCGGACACCTGAAGCTTTCTTT. Amino acids: CASSPPTRTPEAFF.

The chain employs TRBV28 and TRBJ1-2; D gene uncertain. Germline CDR1 is MDHEN and CDR2 is SYDVKM. The V end lost 6 bases, the J end lost 4 bases, and 18 bases lay between the germline ends. The CDR3 runs to 15 residues. The CDR3 DNA reads as TGTGCCAGCAGGTTTAGCTCCGTGAAGCTCTATGGCTACACCTTC. This translates into CASRFSSVKLYGYTF.

This chain links TRBV27 with TRBJ2-7, with 8 nucleotides matching TRBD1. This CDR3 spans 15 amino acids. The germline gives CDR1 MNHEY, CDR2 SMNVEV (reference sequence). V shed 3 bases, J shed 5 bases, and the junction held 9 bases outside the gene matches. The CDR3 coding sequence is TGTGCCAGCAGTTTCGGCCGGGACAGGTATAACGAGCAGTACTTC. Protein product: CASSFGRDRYNEQYF.